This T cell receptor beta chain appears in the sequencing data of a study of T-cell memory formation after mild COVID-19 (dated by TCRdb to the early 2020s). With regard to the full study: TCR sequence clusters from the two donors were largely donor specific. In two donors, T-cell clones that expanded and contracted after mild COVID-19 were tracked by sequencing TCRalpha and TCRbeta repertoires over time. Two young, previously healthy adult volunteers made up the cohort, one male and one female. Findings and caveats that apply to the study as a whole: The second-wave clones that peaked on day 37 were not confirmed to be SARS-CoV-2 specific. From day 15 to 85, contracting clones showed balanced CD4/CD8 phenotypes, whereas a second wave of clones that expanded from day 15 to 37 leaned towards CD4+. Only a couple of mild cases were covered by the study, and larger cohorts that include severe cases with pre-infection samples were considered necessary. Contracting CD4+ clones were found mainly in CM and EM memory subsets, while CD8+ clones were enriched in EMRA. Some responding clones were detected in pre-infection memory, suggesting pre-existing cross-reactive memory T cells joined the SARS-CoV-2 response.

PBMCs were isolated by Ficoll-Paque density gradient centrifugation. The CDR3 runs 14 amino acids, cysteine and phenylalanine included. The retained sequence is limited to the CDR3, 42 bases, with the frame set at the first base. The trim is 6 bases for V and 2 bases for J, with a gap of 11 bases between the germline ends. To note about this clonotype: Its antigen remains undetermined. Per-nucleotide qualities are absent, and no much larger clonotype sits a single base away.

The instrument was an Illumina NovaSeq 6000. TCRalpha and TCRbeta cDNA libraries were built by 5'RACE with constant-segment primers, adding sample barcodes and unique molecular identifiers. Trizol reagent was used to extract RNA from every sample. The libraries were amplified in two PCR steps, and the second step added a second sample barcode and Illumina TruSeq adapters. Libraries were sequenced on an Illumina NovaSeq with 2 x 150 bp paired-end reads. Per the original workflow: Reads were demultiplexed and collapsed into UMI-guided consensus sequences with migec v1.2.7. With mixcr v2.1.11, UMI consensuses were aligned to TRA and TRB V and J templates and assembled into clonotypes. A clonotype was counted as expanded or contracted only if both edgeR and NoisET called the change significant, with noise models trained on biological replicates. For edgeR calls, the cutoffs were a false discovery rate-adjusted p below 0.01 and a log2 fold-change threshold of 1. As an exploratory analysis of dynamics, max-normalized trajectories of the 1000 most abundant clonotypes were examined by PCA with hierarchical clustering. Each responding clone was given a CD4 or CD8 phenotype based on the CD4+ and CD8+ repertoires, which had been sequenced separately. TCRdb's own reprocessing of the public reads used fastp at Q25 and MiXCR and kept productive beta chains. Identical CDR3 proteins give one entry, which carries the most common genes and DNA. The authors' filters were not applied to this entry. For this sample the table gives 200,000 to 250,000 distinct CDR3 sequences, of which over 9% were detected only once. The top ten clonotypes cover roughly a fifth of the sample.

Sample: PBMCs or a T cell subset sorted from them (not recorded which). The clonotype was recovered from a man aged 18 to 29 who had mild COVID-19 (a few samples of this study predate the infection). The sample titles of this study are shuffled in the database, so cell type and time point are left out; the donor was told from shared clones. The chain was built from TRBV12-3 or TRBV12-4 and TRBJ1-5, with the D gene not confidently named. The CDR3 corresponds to CASRRARGNQPQHF. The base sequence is TGTGCCAGCAGGCGGGCCCGGGGCAATCAGCCCCAGCATTTT.